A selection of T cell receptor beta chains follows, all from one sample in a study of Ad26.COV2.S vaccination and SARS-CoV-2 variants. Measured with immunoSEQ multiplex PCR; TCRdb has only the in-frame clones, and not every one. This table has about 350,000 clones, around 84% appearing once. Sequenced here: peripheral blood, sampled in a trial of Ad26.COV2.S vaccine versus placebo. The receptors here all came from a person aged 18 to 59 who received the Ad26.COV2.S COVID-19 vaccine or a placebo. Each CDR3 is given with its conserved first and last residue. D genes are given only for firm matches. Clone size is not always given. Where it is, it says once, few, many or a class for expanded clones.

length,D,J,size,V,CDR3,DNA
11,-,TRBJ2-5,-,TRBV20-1,CSAASGETQYF,TGCAGTGCCGCCTCGGGAGAGACCCAGTACTTC
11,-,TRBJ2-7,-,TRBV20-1,CSANPTDEQYF,TGCAGTGCTAATCCGACGGACGAGCAGTACTTC
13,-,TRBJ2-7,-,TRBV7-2,CASSLGAASEQYF,TGTGCCAGCAGCTTAGGGGCGGCCTCTGAGCAGTACTTC
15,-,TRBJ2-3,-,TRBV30,CAWSISGTPLGTQYF,TGTGCCTGGAGTATCTCCGGGACACCCTTGGGGACGCAGTATTTT
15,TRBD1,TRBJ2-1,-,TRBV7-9,CASSSGQGQYNEQFF,TGTGCCAGCAGCTCGGGACAGGGACAGTACAATGAGCAGTTCTTC
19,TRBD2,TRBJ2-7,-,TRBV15,CATSRAIGRSSGGAREQYF,TGTGCCACCAGCAGAGCCATTGGAAGATCTAGCGGGGGGGCCCGCGAGCAGTACTTC
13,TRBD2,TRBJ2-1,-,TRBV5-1,CASRLAGNNEQFF,TGCGCCAGCCGACTAGCGGGAAACAATGAGCAGTTCTTC
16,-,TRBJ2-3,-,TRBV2,CASSVRSPGDTDTQYF,TGTGCCAGCAGTGTTAGGTCCCCGGGAGATACTGATACGCAGTATTTT
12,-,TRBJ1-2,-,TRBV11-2,CASSLERVGYTF,TGTGCCAGCAGCTTAGAAAGGGTTGGCTACACCTTC
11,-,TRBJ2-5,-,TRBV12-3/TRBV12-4,CASSTRETQYF,TGTGCCAGCAGTACTCGGGAGACCCAGTACTTC
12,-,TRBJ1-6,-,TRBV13,CASSLGGSPLHF,TGTGCCAGCAGCTTAGGTGGTTCACCCCTCCACTTT
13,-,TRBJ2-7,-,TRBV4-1,CASSQIGYDEQYF,TGCGCCAGCAGCCAAATAGGGTATGACGAGCAGTACTTC
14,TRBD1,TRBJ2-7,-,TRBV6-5,CASSWGQGTEEQYF,TGTGCCAGCAGTTGGGGACAGGGCACTGAAGAGCAGTACTTC
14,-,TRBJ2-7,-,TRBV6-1,CASSEVGGSYEQYF,TGTGCCAGCAGTGAAGTAGGAGGGTCCTACGAGCAGTACTTC
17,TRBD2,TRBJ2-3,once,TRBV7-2,CASSLAGTSGVKDTQYF,TGTGCCAGCAGCTTAGCGGGGACTAGCGGGGTCAAAGATACGCAGTATTTT
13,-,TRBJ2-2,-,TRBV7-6,CASSLEVAGELFF,TGTGCCAGCAGCTTAGAGGTGGCCGGGGAGCTGTTTTTT
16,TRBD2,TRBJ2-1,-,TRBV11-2,CASSLALGLAGNEQFF,TGTGCCAGCAGCTTAGCCCTGGGACTAGCGGGTAATGAGCAGTTCTTC
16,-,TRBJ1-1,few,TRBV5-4,CASSLGSSVGATEAFF,TGTGCCAGCAGCTTGGGGTCGTCGGTGGGGGCTACTGAAGCTTTCTTT
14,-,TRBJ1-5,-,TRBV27,CASSLSADNQPQHF,TGTGCCAGCAGTTTATCTGCTGACAATCAGCCCCAGCATTTT
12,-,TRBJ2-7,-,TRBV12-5,CASSGRADEQYF,TGTGCTAGTTCGGGCAGGGCCGACGAGCAGTACTTC
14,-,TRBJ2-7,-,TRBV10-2,CASTTTPPAGEQYF,TGCGCCAGCACTACAACCCCCCCGGCTGGCGAGCAGTACTTC
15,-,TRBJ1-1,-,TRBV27,CASSSKTVMNTEAFF,TGTGCCAGCAGTTCAAAGACTGTGATGAACACTGAAGCTTTCTTT
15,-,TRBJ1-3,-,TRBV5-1,CASSLAGQSGNTIYF,TGCGCCAGCAGCTTGGCCGGGCAGTCCGGAAACACCATATATTTT
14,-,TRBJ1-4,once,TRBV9,CASSGQQTNEKLFF,TGTGCCAGCAGCGGGCAGCAAACTAATGAAAAACTGTTTTTT
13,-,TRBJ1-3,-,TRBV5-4,CASSLGLGNTIYF,TGTGCCAGCAGCTTGGGATTGGGGAACACCATATATTTT
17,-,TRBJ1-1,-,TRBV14,CASSPSGTRGMNTEAFF,TGTGCCAGCAGCCCCTCCGGGACGCGGGGTATGAACACTGAAGCTTTCTTT
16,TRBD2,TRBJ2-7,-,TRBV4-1,CASSQVRLAVADEQYF,TGCGCCAGCAGCCAAGTCCGGCTAGCGGTGGCGGACGAGCAGTACTTC
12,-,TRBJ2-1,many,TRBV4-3,CASSSSRVEQFF,TGCGCCAGCAGTTCAAGCAGGGTTGAGCAGTTCTTC
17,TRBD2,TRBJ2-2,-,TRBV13,CASSLNLAGDNTGELFF,TGTGCCAGCAGCTTAAATCTAGCGGGGGACAACACCGGGGAGCTGTTTTTT
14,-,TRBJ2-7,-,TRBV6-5,CASSYQGGMDEQYF,TGTGCCAGCAGTTATCAAGGAGGGATGGACGAGCAGTACTTC
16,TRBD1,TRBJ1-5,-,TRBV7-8,CASSLRDRGDNQPQHF,TGTGCCAGCAGCTTAAGGGACAGGGGAGACAATCAGCCCCAGCATTTT
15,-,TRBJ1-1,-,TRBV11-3,CASSLSGGMNTEAFF,TGTGCCAGCAGCTTATCCGGGGGAATGAACACTGAAGCTTTCTTT
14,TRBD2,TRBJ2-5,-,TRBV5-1,CASSFGGDLETQYF,TGCGCCAGCAGCTTTGGGGGGGATTTAGAGACCCAGTACTTC
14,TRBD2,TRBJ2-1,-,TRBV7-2,CASSYGLGYNEQFF,TGTGCCAGCAGCTACGGACTAGGATACAATGAGCAGTTCTTC
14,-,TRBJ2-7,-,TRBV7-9,CASSNPGERYEQYF,TGTGCCAGCAGCAATCCGGGGGAACGCTACGAGCAGTACTTC
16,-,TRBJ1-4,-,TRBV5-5,CASRGFIPGAGEKLFF,TGTGCCAGCAGGGGTTTCATCCCGGGGGCGGGTGAAAAACTGTTTTTT
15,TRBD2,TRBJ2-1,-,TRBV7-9,CASSKGLADGNEQFF,TGTGCCAGCAGCAAGGGACTAGCGGATGGGAATGAGCAGTTCTTC
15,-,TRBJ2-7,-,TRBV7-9,CASSLAMGGSYEQYF,TGTGCCAGCAGCTTAGCAATGGGTGGGTCCTACGAGCAGTACTTC
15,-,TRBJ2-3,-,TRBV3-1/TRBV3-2,CASTGTEGGTDTQYF,TGTGCCAGCACCGGGACGGAGGGAGGCACAGATACGCAGTATTTT
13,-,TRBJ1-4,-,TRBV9,CASSVSPNEKLFF,TGTGCCAGCAGCGTTAGTCCTAATGAAAAACTGTTTTTT
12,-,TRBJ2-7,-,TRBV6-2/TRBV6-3,CASSRGSYEQYF,TGTGCCAGCAGCCGTGGATCCTACGAGCAGTACTTC
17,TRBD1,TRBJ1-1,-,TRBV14,CASSQVNWATGDTEAFF,TGTGCCAGCAGCCAAGTTAACTGGGCAACAGGGGACACTGAAGCTTTCTTT
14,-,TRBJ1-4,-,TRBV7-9,CASSLRRRDEKLFF,TGTGCCAGCAGCCTAAGGCGGAGGGACGAAAAACTGTTTTTT